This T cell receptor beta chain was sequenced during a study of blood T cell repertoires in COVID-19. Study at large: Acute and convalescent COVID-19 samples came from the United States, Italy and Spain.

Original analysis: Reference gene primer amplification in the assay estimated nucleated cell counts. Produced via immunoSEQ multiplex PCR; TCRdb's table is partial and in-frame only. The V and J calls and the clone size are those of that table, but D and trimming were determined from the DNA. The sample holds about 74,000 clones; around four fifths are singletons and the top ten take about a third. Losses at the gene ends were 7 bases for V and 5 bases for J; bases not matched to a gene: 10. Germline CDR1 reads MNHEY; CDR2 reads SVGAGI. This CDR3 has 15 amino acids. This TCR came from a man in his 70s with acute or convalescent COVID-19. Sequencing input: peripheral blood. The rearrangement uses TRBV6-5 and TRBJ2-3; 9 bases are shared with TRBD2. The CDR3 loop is CASTMRGGQGDTQYF. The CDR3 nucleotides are TGTGCCAGCACCATGCGGGGGGGCCAGGGAGATACGCAGTATTTT.